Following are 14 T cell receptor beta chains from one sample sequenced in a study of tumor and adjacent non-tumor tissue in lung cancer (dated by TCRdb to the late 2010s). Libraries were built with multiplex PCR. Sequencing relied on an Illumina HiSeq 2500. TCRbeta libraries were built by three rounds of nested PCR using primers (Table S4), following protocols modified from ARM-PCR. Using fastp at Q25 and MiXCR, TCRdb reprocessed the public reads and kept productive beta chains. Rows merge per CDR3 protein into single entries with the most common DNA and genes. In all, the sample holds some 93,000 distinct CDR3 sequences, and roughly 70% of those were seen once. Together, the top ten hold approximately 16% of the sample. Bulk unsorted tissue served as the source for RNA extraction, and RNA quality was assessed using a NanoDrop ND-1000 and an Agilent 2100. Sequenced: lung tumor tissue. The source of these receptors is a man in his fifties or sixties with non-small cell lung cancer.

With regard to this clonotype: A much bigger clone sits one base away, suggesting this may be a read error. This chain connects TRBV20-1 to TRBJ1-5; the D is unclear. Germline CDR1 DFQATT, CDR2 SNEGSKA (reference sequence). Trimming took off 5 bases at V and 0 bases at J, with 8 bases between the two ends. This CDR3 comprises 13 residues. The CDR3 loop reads CSAETHSNQPQHF. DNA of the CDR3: TGCAGTGCTGAAACTCATAGCAATCAGCCCCAGCATTTT.

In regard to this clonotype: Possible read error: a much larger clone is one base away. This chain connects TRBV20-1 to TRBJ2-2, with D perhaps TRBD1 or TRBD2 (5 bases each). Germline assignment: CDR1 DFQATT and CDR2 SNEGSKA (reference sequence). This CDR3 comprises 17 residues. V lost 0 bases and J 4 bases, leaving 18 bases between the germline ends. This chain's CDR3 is CSARDTRNKGSTGELFF. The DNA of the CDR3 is TGCAGTGCTAGAGACACTAGGAACAAGGGGAGCACCGGGGAGCTGTTTTTT.

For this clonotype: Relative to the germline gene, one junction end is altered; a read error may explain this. CDR3 coding DNA: TGTGCCAGCAGTTACCCGGACACCGGGGAGCTGGTTTTT. Protein product: CASSYPDTGELVF. V gene TRBV6-2 or TRBV6-3 combines with J gene TRBJ2-2; D possibly matches TRBD1 or TRBD2 (5 bases each). This CDR3 region has 13 residues. Germline values: CDR1 MNHEY, CDR2 SVGEGT.

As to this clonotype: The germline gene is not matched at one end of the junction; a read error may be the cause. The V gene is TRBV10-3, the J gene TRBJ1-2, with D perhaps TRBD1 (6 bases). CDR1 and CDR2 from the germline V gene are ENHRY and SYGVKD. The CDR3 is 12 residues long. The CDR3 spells CVITTDSYGYTF. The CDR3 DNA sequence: TGTGTCATCACTACGGACAGCTATGGCTACACCTTC.

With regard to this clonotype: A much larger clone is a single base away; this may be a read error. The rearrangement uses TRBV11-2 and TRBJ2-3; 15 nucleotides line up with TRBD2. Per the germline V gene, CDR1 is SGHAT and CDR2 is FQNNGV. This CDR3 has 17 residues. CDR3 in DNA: TGTGCCAGCAGCTCTGGACTAGCGGGGGGGAAGGCAGATAGGCAGTATTTT. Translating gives CASSSGLAGGKADRQYF.

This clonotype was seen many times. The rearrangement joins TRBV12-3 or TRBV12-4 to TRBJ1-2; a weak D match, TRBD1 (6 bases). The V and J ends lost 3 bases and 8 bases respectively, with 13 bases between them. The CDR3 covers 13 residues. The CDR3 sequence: CASSLGLGAGYTF. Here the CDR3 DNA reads TGTGCCAGCAGTTTGGGTCTGGGGGCCGGCTACACCTTC.

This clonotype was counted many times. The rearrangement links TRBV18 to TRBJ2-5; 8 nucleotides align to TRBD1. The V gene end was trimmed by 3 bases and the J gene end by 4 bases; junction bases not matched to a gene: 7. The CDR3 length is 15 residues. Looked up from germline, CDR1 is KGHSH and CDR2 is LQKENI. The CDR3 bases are TGTGCCAGCTCACCGACGTTAGGACAGGGAGAGACCCAGTACTTC. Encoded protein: CASSPTLGQGETQYF.

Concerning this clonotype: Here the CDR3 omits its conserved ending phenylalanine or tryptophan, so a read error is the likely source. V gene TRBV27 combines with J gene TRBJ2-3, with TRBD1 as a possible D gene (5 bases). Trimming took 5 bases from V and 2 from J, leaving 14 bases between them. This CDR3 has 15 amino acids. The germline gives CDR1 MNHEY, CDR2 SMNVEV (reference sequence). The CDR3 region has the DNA TGTGCCAGCAGTCAGCAGGGATCTCCCACAGATACGCAGTATCTT. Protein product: CASSQQGSPTDTQYL.

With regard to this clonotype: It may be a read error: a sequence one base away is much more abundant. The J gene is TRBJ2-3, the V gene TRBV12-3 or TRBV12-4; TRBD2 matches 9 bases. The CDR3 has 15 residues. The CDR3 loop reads CARSLRLAGTDTQYF. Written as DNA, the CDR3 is TGTGCCCGCAGTTTGCGACTAGCGGGCACAGATACGCAGTATTTT.

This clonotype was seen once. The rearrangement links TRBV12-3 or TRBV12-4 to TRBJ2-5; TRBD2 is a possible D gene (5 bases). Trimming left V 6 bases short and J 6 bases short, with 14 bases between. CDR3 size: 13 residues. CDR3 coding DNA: TGTGCCAGCAGCCTAGCAGTGGGAAAGACCCAGTACTTC. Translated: CASSLAVGKTQYF.

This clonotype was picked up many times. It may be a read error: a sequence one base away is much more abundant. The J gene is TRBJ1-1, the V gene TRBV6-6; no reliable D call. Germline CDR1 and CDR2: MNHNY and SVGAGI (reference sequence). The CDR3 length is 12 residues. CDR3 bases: TGTGCCAGCAATCCTCCGAGCACTGGAGCTTTCTTT. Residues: CASNPPSTGAFF.

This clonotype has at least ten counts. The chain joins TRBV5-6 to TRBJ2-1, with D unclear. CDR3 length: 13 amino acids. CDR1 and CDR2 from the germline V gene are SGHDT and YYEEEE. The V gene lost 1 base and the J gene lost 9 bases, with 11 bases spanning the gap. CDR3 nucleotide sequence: TGTGCCAGCAGCTTGTTGTTAGCCAGTGAGCAGTTCTTC. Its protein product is CASSLLLASEQFF. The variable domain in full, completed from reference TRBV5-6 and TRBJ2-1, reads DAGVTQSPTHLIKTRGQQVTLRCSPKSGHDTVSWYQQALGQGPQFIFQYYEEEERQRGNFPDRFSGHQFPNYSSELNVNALLLGDSALYLCASSLLLASEQFFGPGTRLTVL.

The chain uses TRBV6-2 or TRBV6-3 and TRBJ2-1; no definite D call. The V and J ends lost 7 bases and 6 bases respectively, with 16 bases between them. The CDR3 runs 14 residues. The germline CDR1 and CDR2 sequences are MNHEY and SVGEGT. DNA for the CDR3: TGTGCCAGCAAAGGGTGTGTGGCGACCAATGAGCAGTTCTTC. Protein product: CASKGCVATNEQFF.

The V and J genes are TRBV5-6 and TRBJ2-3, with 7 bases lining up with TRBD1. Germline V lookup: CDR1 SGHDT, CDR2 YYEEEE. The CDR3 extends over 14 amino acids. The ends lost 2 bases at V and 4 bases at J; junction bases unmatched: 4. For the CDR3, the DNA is TGTGCCAGCAGCTTTGGACAGGTCTCAGATACGCAGTATTTT. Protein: CASSFGQVSDTQYF.